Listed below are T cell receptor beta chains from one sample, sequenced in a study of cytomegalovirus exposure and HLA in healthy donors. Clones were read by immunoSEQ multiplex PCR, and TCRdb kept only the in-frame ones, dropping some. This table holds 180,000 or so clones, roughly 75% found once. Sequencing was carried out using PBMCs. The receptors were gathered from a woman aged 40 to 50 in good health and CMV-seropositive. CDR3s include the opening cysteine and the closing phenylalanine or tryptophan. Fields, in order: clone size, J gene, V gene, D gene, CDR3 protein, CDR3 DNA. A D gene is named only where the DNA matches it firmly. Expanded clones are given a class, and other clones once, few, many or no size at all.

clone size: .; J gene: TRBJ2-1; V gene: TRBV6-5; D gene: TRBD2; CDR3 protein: CASSIQLRGDEQFF; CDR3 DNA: TGTGCCAGCAGTATCCAACTACGGGGGGATGAGCAGTTCTTC
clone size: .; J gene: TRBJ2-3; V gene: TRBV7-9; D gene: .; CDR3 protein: CASNSGDTQYF; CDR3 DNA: TGTGCCAGCAACTCAGGGGATACGCAGTATTTT
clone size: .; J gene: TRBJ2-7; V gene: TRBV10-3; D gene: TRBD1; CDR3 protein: CAISKDRTTSYEQYF; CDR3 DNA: TGTGCCATCAGTAAGGACAGGACGACCTCCTACGAGCAGTACTTC
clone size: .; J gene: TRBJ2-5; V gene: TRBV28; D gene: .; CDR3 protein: CASSHDSGTQETQYF; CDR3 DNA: TGTGCCAGCAGTCACGATTCAGGGACACAAGAGACCCAGTACTTC
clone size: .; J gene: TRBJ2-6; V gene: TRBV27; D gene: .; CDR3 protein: CASSRASGANVLTF; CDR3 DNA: TGTGCCAGCAGTCGCGCTTCTGGGGCCAACGTCCTGACTTTC
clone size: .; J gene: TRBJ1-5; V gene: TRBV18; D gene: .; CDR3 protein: CASSPATGDSNQPQHF; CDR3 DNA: TGTGCCAGCTCACCAGCGACAGGAGATAGCAATCAGCCCCAGCATTTT
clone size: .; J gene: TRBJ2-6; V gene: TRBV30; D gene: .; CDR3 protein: CACPLSSGANVLTF; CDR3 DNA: TGTGCCTGTCCTCTCTCGTCCGGGGCCAACGTCCTGACTTTC
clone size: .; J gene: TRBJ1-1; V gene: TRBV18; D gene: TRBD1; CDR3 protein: CASSQGQRKNTEAFF; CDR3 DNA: TGTGCCAGCTCACAGGGACAGCGCAAGAACACTGAAGCTTTCTTT
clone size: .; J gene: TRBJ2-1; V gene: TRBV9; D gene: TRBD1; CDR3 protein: CASSGYRGHEQFF; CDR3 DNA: TGTGCCAGCAGCGGCTACAGGGGCCATGAGCAGTTCTTC
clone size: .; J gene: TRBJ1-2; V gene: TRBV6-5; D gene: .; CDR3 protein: CASSGGAYYGYTF; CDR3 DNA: TGTGCCAGCAGCGGCGGAGCCTACTATGGCTACACCTTC
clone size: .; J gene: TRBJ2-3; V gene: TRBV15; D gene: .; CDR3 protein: CATSRGGSGGDTQYF; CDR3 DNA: TGTGCCACCAGCAGAGGGGGCTCGGGTGGAGATACGCAGTATTTT
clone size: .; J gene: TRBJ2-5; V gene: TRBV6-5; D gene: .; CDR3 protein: CASSLTGAQETQYF; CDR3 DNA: TGTGCCAGCAGTTTGACAGGAGCACAAGAGACCCAGTACTTC
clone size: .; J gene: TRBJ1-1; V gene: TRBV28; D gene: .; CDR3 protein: CASSPRVGRGNTEAFF; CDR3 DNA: TGTGCCAGCAGTCCCCGAGTCGGCAGGGGGAACACTGAAGCTTTCTTT
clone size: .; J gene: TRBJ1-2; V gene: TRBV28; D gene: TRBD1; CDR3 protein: CASSSTGGVRGYTF; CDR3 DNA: TGTGCCAGCAGTTCCACAGGGGGCGTTCGGGGCTACACCTTC
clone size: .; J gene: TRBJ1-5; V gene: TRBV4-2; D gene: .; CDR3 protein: CASSHEIGPQHF; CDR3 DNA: TGTGCCAGCAGCCATGAAATCGGGCCCCAGCATTTT
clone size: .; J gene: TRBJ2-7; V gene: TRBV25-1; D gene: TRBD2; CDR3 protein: CASSEGVWTSGSYEQYF; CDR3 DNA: TGTGCCAGCAGTGAAGGGGTTTGGACTAGCGGCTCCTACGAGCAGTACTTC
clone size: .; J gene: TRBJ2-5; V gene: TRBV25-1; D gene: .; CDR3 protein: CASSEYGRAQETQYF; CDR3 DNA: TGTGCCAGCAGTGAATATGGGCGGGCCCAAGAGACCCAGTACTTC
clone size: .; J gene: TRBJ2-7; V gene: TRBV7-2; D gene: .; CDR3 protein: CASSARLVSNYEQYF; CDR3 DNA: TGTGCCAGCAGCGCCCGACTAGTCTCCAACTACGAGCAGTACTTC
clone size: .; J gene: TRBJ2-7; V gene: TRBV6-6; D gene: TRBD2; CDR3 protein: CASRASGKRAYEQYF; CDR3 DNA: TGTGCCAGCCGTGCTAGCGGAAAAAGGGCCTACGAGCAGTACTTC
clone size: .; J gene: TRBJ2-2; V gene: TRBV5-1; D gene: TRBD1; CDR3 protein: CASSLIGQGIGELFF; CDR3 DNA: TGCGCCAGCAGCTTGATTGGACAGGGAATCGGGGAGCTGTTTTTT
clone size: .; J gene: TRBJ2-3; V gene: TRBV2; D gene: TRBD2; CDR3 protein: CASVAGGEADTQYF; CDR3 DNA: TGTGCCAGCGTCGCGGGAGGTGAGGCAGATACGCAGTATTTT
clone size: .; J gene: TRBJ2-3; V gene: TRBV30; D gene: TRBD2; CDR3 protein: CAWSVASGRADTQYF; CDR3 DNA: TGTGCCTGGAGTGTGGCTAGCGGGAGGGCAGATACGCAGTATTTT
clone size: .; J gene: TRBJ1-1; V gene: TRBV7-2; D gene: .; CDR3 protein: CASSRQANTEAFF; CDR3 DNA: TGTGCCAGCAGCCGCCAAGCAAACACTGAAGCTTTCTTT
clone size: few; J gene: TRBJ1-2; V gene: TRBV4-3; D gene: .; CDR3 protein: CASSRTVSVYGYTF; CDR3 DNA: TGCGCCAGCAGCCGGACAGTTTCCGTCTATGGCTACACCTTC